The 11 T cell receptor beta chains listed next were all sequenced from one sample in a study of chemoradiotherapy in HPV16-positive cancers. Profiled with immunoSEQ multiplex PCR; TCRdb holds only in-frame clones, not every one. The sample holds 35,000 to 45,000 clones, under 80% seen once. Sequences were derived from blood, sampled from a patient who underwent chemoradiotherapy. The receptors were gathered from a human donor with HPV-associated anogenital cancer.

CDR3 nucleotides: TGCGCCAGCAGCAGGGGGAGGAATCAGCCCCAGCATTTT. Translating gives CASSRGRNQPQHF. The genes are TRBV5-1 and TRBJ1-5; possibly TRBD1 for D (6 bases). This CDR3 has 13 residues. Per germline, CDR1 SGHRS and CDR2 YFSETQ. With 4 bases removed from V and 4 bases from J, the gap between germline ends came to 9 bases. The variable domain in full, completed from reference TRBV5-1 and TRBJ1-5, reads KAGVTQTPRYLIKTRGQQVTLSCSPISGHRSVSWYQQTPGQGLQFLFEYFSETQRNKGNFPGRFSGRQFSNSRSEMNVSTLELGDSALYLCASSRGRNQPQHFGDGTRLSIL.

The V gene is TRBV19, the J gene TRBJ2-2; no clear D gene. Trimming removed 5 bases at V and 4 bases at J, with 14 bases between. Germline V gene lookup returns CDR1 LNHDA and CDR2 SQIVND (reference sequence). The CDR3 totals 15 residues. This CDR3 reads CASSWAASGTGELFF. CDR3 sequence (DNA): TGTGCCAGTAGTTGGGCCGCCTCGGGCACCGGGGAGCTGTTTTTT.

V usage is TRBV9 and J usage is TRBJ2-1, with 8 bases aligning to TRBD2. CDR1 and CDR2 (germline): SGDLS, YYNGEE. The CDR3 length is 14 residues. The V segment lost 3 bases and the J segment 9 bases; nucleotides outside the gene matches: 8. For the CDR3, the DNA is TGTGCCAGCAGCGACGGGGGGGGCCCTAGTGAGCAGTTCTTC. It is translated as CASSDGGGPSEQFF. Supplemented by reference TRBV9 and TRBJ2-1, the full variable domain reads DSGVTQTPKHLITATGQRVTLRCSPRSGDLSVYWYQQSLDQGLQFLIQYYNGEERAKGNILERFSAQQFPDLHSELNLSSLELGDSALYFCASSDGGGPSEQFFGPGTRLTVL.

The CDR3 region is CASSLASGAFADTQYF. CDR3 in DNA: TGTGCCAGCAGCTTAGCATCAGGCGCGTTCGCAGATACGCAGTATTTT. V is TRBV7-2 and J is TRBJ2-3; no firm D call. Germline V gene sequence: CDR1 SGHTA, CDR2 FQGNSA. With 0 bases removed from V and 4 bases from J, the gap between germline ends came to 14 bases. The CDR3 extends over 16 amino acids.

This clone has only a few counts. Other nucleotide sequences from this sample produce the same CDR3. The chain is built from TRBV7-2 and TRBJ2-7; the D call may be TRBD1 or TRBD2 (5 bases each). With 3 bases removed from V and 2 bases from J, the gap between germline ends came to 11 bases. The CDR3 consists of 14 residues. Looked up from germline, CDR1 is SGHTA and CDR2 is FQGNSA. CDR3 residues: CASSFGTATYEQYF. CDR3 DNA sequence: TGTGCCAGCAGCTTCGGGACGGCTACCTACGAGCAGTACTTC.

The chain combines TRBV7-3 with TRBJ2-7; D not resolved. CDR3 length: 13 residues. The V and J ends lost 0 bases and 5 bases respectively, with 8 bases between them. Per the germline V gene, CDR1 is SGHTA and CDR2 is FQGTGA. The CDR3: CASSLTGSHEQYF. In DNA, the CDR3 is TGTGCCAGCAGCTTAACGGGAAGCCACGAGCAGTACTTC.

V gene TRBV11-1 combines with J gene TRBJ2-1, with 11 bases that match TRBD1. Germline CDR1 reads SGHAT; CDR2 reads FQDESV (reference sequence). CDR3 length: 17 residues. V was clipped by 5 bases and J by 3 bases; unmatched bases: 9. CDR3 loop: CASSAGTGTGGYNEQFF. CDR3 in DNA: TGTGCCAGCAGCGCGGGGACCGGGACAGGGGGCTACAATGAGCAGTTCTTC.

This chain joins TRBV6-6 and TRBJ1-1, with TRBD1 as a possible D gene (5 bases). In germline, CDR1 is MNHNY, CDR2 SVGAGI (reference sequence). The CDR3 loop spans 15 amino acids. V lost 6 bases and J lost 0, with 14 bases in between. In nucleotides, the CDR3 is TGTGCCAGCAGGCACGAACAGGTCGTGAACACTGAAGCTTTCTTT. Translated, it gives CASRHEQVVNTEAFF.

This chain's CDR3 is CASRDTGVNTEAFF. CDR3 DNA: TGTGCCAGCAGGGATACAGGGGTGAACACTGAAGCTTTCTTT. The gene calls are TRBV2 and TRBJ1-1; 7 bases align to TRBD1. Germline CDR1 is SNHLY and CDR2 is FYNNEI. This CDR3 comprises 14 residues. With 6 bases clipped from V and 0 bases from J, the junction kept 4 bases outside the gene matches.

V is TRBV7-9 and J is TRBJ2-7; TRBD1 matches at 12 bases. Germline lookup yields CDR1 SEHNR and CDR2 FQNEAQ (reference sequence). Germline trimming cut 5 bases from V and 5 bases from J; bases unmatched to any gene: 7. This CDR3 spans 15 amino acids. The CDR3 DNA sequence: TGTGCCAGCAGCCGCACCGGGACAGGGGGCGACGAGCAGTACTTC. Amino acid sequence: CASSRTGTGGDEQYF.

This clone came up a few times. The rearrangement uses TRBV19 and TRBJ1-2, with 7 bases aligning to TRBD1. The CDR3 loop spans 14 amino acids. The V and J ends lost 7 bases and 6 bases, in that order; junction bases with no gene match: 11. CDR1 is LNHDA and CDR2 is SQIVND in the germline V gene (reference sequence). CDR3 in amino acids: CASTLTGRVDGYTF. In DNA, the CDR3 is TGTGCCAGTACCCTGACAGGGCGGGTGGATGGCTACACCTTC. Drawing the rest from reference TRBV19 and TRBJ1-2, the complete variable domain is DGGITQSPKYLFRKEGQNVTLSCEQNLNHDAMYWYRQDPGQGLRLIYYSQIVNDFQKGDIAEGYSVSREKKESFPLTVTSAQKNPTAFYLCASTLTGRVDGYTFGSGTRLTVV.